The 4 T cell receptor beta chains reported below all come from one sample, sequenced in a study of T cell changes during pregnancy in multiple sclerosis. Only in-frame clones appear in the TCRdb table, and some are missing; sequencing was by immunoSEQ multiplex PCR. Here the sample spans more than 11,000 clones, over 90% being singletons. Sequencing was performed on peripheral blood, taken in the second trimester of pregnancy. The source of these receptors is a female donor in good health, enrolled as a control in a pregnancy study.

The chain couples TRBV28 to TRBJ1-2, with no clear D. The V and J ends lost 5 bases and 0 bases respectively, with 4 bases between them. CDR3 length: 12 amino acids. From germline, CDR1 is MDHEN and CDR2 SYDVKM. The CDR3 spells CASSLPNYGYTF. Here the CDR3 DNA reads TGTGCCAGCAGTCTCCCTAACTATGGCTACACCTTC.

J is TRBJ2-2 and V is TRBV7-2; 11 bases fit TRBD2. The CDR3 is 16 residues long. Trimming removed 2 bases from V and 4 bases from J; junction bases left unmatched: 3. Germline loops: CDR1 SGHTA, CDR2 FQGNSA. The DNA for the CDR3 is TGTGCCAGCAGCTTAATAGCGGGAGGGGGCACCGGGGAGCTGTTTTTT. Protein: CASSLIAGGGTGELFF.

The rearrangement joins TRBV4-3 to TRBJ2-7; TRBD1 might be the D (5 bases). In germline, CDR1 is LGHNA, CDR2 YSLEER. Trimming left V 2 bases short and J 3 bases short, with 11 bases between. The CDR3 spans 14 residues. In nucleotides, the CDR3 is TGCGCCAGCAGCCAATCTCTGACAGTCTACGAGCAGTACTTC. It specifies CASSQSLTVYEQYF.

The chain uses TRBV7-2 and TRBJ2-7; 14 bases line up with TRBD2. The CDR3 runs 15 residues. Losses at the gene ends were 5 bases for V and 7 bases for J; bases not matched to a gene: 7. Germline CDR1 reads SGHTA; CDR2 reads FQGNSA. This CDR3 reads CASSPGLAGGREQYF. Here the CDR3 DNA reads TGTGCCAGCAGCCCAGGACTAGCGGGAGGAAGGGAGCAGTACTTC.